These 14 T cell receptor beta chains were sequenced from one sample in a study of molecular identifiers for immune sequencing clone quantification. From the PCR reads, TCRdb called clonotypes with MiXCR, one entry per CDR3 protein. The sample yields more than 450,000 distinct CDR3 sequences, about 25% seen once. The sample comprised naive CD8+ T cells from blood, with Jurkat cell RNA spiked in. Described subset: FACS-sorted CD8+CD4-CCR7+CD45RA+ naive T cells. The receptors come from a human donor in good health. Some libraries in this study had Jurkat cell RNA spiked in.

This clonotype was observed many times. The gene calls are TRBV20-1 and TRBJ2-7, with D perhaps TRBD2 (5 bases). V was pared by 3 bases and J by 2 bases, with 14 bases between. The CDR3 covers 14 residues. The germline CDR1 and CDR2 sequences are DFQATT and SNEGSKA (reference sequence). CDR3 DNA: TGCAGTGCTAGCAGCCCAGCGGAGCCCTACGAGCAGTACTTC. Translated: CSASSPAEPYEQYF.

This clonotype was observed a few times. V and J are TRBV19 and TRBJ2-5; D tentatively fits TRBD1 or TRBD2 (5 bases each). V dropped 6 bases and J dropped 5 bases, with 13 bases sitting between them. The CDR3 has 13 amino acids. Germline V CDR1 and CDR2: LNHDA, SQIVND (reference sequence). This CDR3 reads CASRSRGTETQYF. CDR3 sequence (DNA): TGTGCCAGTAGGTCCCGAGGGACGGAGACCCAGTACTTC.

The genes are TRBV20-1 and TRBJ1-5; no clear D gene. Germline V gene lookup returns CDR1 DFQATT and CDR2 SNEGSKA (reference sequence). CDR3 length: 14 amino acids. V was shortened by 6 bases and J by 2 bases, with 14 bases between the two germline ends. The CDR3 spells CSANTRGRNQPQHF. The DNA of the CDR3 is TGCAGTGCAAACACCCGGGGTCGCAATCAGCCCCAGCATTTT.

This sequence joins TRBV6-5 and TRBJ1-4; 9 bases map to TRBD1. Trimming at V came to 8 bases and at J to 8 bases, leaving 3 bases not matched to a gene. CDR1 MNHEY and CDR2 SVGAGI come from the germline V gene. The CDR3 is made up of 12 amino acids. The CDR3 sequence is CASGTGWEKLFF. In nucleotides, the CDR3 is TGTGCCAGCGGGACAGGGTGGGAAAAACTGTTTTTT.

Remarks on this clonotype: The DNA is left out, because the CDR3 cannot be placed on it with certainty; the CDR3 is given as TCRdb lists it. V usage is TRBV29-1 and J usage is TRBJ2-2; the D call TRBD1 from the table was never checked on the DNA. The CDR3 adds up to 13 amino acids, both ends counted. CDR1 is SQVTM, CDR2 ANQGSEA, per germline. This CDR3 reads CSVGTGNTVELLF.

This clonotype has a count of ten or more. The rearrangement links TRBV12-3 or TRBV12-4 to TRBJ1-5, with D uncertain. The CDR3 length is 15 residues. V was shortened by 4 bases and J by 3 bases, with 13 bases between the two germline ends. The CDR3 nucleotides are TGTGCCAGCAGTTCCATCCCAGTATCCAATCAGCCCCAGCATTTT. Residues: CASSSIPVSNQPQHF.

This clonotype was found a few times. V usage is TRBV12-3 or TRBV12-4 and J usage is TRBJ2-5; 7 bases agree with TRBD2. V shed 4 bases, J shed 2 bases, and the junction held 4 bases outside the gene matches. This CDR3 has 14 residues. The CDR3 loop reads CASSSRGGQETQYF. CDR3 DNA: TGTGCCAGCAGTTCTAGGGGAGGGCAAGAGACCCAGTACTTC.

The chain joins TRBV27 to TRBJ1-5; D is perhaps TRBD1 (6 bases). The CDR3 has 13 residues. Trimming removed 8 bases from V and 5 bases from J, with 13 bases in between. In germline, CDR1 is MNHEY, CDR2 SMNVEV (reference sequence). DNA for the CDR3: TGTGCCAGCGCTTGGACAGAGGATCAGCCCCAGCATTTT. The encoded protein is CASAWTEDQPQHF.

The V and J genes are TRBV19 and TRBJ1-2; 7 nucleotides line up with TRBD1. The CDR3 covers 12 residues. V shed 3 bases and J 7 bases; nucleotides not matched to a gene: 2. CDR1 is LNHDA, CDR2 SQIVND, per germline (reference sequence). This chain's CDR3 is CASSMGQLGYTF. As DNA, the CDR3 is TGTGCCAGTAGTATGGGACAGCTTGGCTACACCTTC.

This clonotype was counted only a few times. V usage is TRBV6-5 and J usage is TRBJ2-7, with D hard to call. The CDR3 sequence is 14 residues long. V was cut by 4 bases and J by 0 bases, with 10 bases left in between. The germline CDR1 and CDR2 sequences are MNHEY and SVGAGI. The CDR3 DNA sequence: TGTGCCAGCAGTTTCCGACGGAGCTCCTACGAGCAGTACTTC. The encoded protein is CASSFRRSSYEQYF.

As for this clonotype: Relative to the germline gene, one junction end is altered; a read error may explain this. The rearrangement links TRBV9 to TRBJ1-1; 7 nucleotides agree with TRBD1. This CDR3 is 14 amino acids long. CDR1 and CDR2 from the germline V gene are SGDLS and YYNGEE. The CDR3 reads CASSVGQMNSEAFF. CDR3 nucleotide sequence: TGTGCCAGCAGCGTGGGACAGATGAACTCTGAAGCTTTCTTT.

As to this clonotype: This may stem from a read error, because a much larger clone lies one nucleotide away. The chain joins TRBV7-9 to TRBJ2-3, with D perhaps being TRBD1 or TRBD2 (6 bases each). The CDR3 spans 16 residues. Per the germline V gene, CDR1 is SEHNR and CDR2 is FQNEAQ (reference sequence). The CDR3 DNA follows: TGTGCCAGCAGCCTTACCGGGGGCCGAGACACAGATACGAAGTATTTT. Translated, it gives CASSLTGGRDTDTKYF.

The chain joins TRBV19 to TRBJ2-3; 11 bases fit TRBD2. Germline CDR1 is LNHDA and CDR2 is SQIVND (reference sequence). V lost 6 bases, J lost 3 bases, and 5 bases stayed unmatched. The CDR3 is 15 amino acids. The CDR3 spells CASRPGLAVTDTQYF. CDR3 DNA sequence: TGTGCCAGTAGGCCGGGACTAGCGGTGACAGATACGCAGTATTTT.

Comments on this clonotype: A clone one base away is much larger, so this may be a read error. Lacking the conserved final phenylalanine or tryptophan, this CDR3 likely reflects a read error. The chain is built from TRBV2 and TRBJ2-3; TRBD2 might be the D (7 bases). Deletions cut 0 bases from V and 4 bases from J, with 14 bases between. This CDR3 comprises 16 residues. Germline loops: CDR1 SNHLY, CDR2 FYNNEI. The DNA of the CDR3 is TGTGCCAGCAGTGAAGCGGAAGGGGGAGGGGCAGATACGCAGTATTCT. Protein sequence: CASSEAEGGGADTQYS.